This T cell receptor (beta chain) was identified during a study of neurological immune-mediated disorders (dated by TCRdb to between 2018 and 2021). Some background on the complete study: The study compared peripheral blood TCR-beta repertoires of HTLV-I-associated myelopathy (HAM/TSP) patients, multiple sclerosis patients and healthy controls using UMI-based sequencing. The 106 TCR-beta libraries included longitudinal samples, technical triplicates and paired sorted CD4+ and CD8+ T-cell subsets alongside PBMC samples. The cohort was made up of some 70 subjects, consisting of about 14 HAM/TSP patients, 35 or so multiple sclerosis patients and about 20 healthy controls.

General conclusions and limits of the study: The highest TCR clonal expansion was observed in HAM/TSP patients, whereas the lowest was observed in MS patients, even when compared with healthy controls. Across subjects, expanded clones never shared an identical CDR3 amino acid sequence, which suggests that the TCR-beta repertoires in every group were private.

cDNA was synthesized by template-switch 5'RACE using a primer carrying a 10-nucleotide random unique molecular identifier by which each TCR transcript was tagged. Every sequencing run yielded over 190 million TCR-beta sequences covering 15-18 subjects. Total RNA was extracted with the RNeasy kit. The KAPA Real-time Library Amplification kit was used to amplify TCR-beta VDJ regions with primers targeting the TCR constant region and the 5'RACE anchor. A first PCR added sample indexes and Illumina adaptors, and a second PCR then raised library yield. After Ampure bead purification, the TCR product of roughly 650 bp was size-selected on a 2% E-gel SizeSelection system. Library quality was checked on a Bioanalyzer, concentration was measured with Qubit, and libraries were quantified with the Kapa Library Quantification kit before pooling. An Illumina HiSeq 2500 sequenced the libraries paired-end 2 x 150 bp. To increase sequence diversity, roughly 24-30% phiX was spiked into each library pool. Under the source paper's analysis protocol: Quality-filtered reads were processed with the UMI-based MiGEC pipeline, and over 90% of raw TCR sequences were removed by the MiGEC pipeline during error correction. VDJ genes were aligned to IMGT germline references, and each clonotype was defined by a unique CDR3 amino acid sequence together with V-J genes. Clonal expansion, Shannon diversity and CDR3 relatedness were evaluated with VDJtools (CalcPairwiseDistances, ClusterSamples), while phylogenetic trees were built in CLCbio workbench. A clone was classed as expanded if it had 8 or more unique UMIs, a cutoff based on coefficient-of-variation modelling across technical triplicates. The public reads were quality trimmed at Q25 with fastp and then assembled into clones with MiXCR by TCRdb, keeping productive beta chains. A single entry per CDR3 protein holds the most common genes and DNA from its merged rows. None of the V and J calls come from the authors' own analysis; TCRdb made them. The sample includes tens of thousands of distinct CDR3 sequences, with about 6% observed a single time. The ten largest clones capture 0.45% to 0.6% of the sample.

Healthy controls were blood bank volunteers in Maryland, USA. For the sorted-subset TCR libraries, the starting material was some 940,000 sorted CD4+ or CD8+ T cells. Peripheral blood was subjected to Ficoll-Hypaque density gradient centrifugation to isolate PBMCs, which were then cryopreserved in liquid nitrogen. Paired sorted CD4+ and CD8+ subsets came from healthy controls, HAM/TSP patients and MS patients. Ten or more counts support this clonotype. Its binding antigen is unknown. It has no much larger one-base neighbor in the sample; base qualities were not kept. Trimming removed 0 bases from V and 9 bases from J; the gene matches leave 10 bases unexplained. The CDR3 goes from the cysteine to the phenylalanine over 16 residues. Only the CDR3 portion is preserved as DNA: 48 bases, with reading frame beginning at the first base. The germline V gene sets CDR1 to SGHRS and CDR2 to YFSETQ.

The sequenced material came from CD4+ T cells from blood. The V and J genes are TRBV5-1 and TRBJ2-1; TRBD2 aligns with 9 central bases. The TCR sequence derives from a middle-aged woman in good health. The CDR3 sequence is CASSLGSGRTKGEQFF. The DNA sequence is as follows: TGCGCCAGCAGCTTGGGGAGCGGGAGGACTAAGGGTGAGCAGTTCTTC.